This T cell receptor beta chain is drawn from a study of T cell clusters in autoimmune cytopenias (dated by TCRdb to between 2018 and 2020). General notes on the study: Healthy donor controls had a mean age of around 52 years and a median age of roughly 60 years, with 22 of 43 female. A median TRB sequencing depth of 50,000 to 60,000 reads per sample was reached, and a median of roughly 2,500 distinct TRB clonotypes per sample was obtained. Peripheral blood TRB and IGH repertoires were sequenced in autoimmune cytopenia patients at active disease and during treatment follow-up, alongside healthy, CLL and autoimmune hepatitis controls. The goal of the study was to find out whether patients with autoimmune cytopenia have a disease-specific immune repertoire signature that could be used as a blood-based biomarker. For primary cytopenia the controls were some 25 age-matched healthy donors, whereas for secondary cytopenia the controls were about 13 age-matched CLL patients. Autoimmune hepatitis repertoires were compared with those of about two dozen age- and sex-matched healthy donors.

TRB rearrangements were amplified by multiplex PCR using a touch-down protocol with TRB-A and TRB-B primer pools mixed in one tube. Illumina adapters and sample indices were added to the amplicons through two consecutive PCR reactions performed with Phusion HS II polymerase. The amplicons were purified from gel with the NucleoSpin Gel and PCR Clean-up kit, after which the amplicons were quantified by Qubit and checked for quality on an Agilent 2100 Bioanalyzer. Libraries were sequenced on an Illumina MiSeq using 600-cycle, single-indexed, paired-end runs. The original methods were these. MiXCR version 2.1.12, together with the default MiXCR reference library, was used to align and assemble the TRB reads. A clone was defined by each unique CDR3 nucleotide sequence, and analysis was restricted to productive sequences with at least two reads. Repertoire diversity was assessed by alpha-parameterized diversity profiles (alpha 0 to 5), including Shannon (alpha 1) and Simpson (alpha 2) indices, computed with an R script. Combinatorial TRB VJ usage was computed with the tcR package and compared between cohorts by principal component analysis with ade4. Using GLIPH, TCRbeta CDR3s were clustered on pairs of cohorts matched for age and read depth, and a Wilcoxon test was used to compare cluster frequencies. TCRdb reprocessed the reads, so every CDR3 protein sequence counts as one entry and DNA is not shown. In this record, the V and J calls reflect TCRdb's handling and not the investigators' own analysis. This sample's listing comprises around 7,000 distinct CDR3 sequences. Roughly 8.9% of the sample belongs to the ten largest clones.

Overall study results and their limits: The T cell clusters were defined in silico only, and their functional role remained to be validated experimentally. The cluster-lack signature was not observed for secondary cytopenia versus CLL, as the signature was apparently masked by the dominant lymphoma-associated repertoire. TRB repertoire shifts, with less even repertoires observed in secondary cytopenia and CLL, were mostly attributed to lymphoma bias rather than autoimmunity. GLIPH suggested that primary autoimmune cytopenia patients lacked physiological T cell clusters: 51 clusters were exclusive to healthy donors versus 15 to 20 exclusive to patients. Healthy donors showed around 3.3-fold more exclusive TRB clusters than active autoimmune hepatitis patients, consistent with an autoimmunity-wide signature.

The CDR3 holds 19 amino acids from the cysteine to the phenylalanine. No DNA is given. As encoded in the germline V gene, CDR1 is SGHDT while CDR2 is YYEEEE. Per sample, around 0.25 ug of peripheral blood genomic DNA, about 38,000 genome equivalents, was used for TRB amplification. This clonotype registers as medium-sized (0.01 to 0.1%) by frequency; no count is noted. This receptor's antigen is unknown. The sample was also linked to a second study, of T cell repertoires in aging, cancer and after chemotherapy. The second study's paper adds: Six donor age groups were covered, ranging from 30 or younger up to 70 or older, and each group contained at least three individuals. Healthy donor control TCR repertoires were recorded over several months to years and showed clear clonal overlap across re-sampling. Roughly 10 million TCR reads were contained in the full dataset. Untreated patients with hematological or solid cancers showed significantly lower blood TCR diversity and higher clonality than age-matched healthy donors. In healthy donors, the decline in TCR diversity with age was mainly due to loss of richness, whereas in cancer patients loss of evenness also played a role. Median generation probability increased over the chemotherapy interval in both cancer cohorts, suggesting repertoire reconstitution through rebound thymic output. The authors noted that the repertoire data do not allow conclusions about immunological memory after chemotherapy. To look at immunoaging and at how T cells reconstitute after chemotherapy, the study profiled TCR beta repertoires in peripheral blood from both healthy donors and cancer patients. A cohort of 218 cancer patients (approximately 90 with hematological and around 130 with solid cancers) was assembled, and 95 to 100 healthy donors were included as a reference group. TRB sequences were processed with MiXCR versions 2.12 and 3.0.5. Shannon diversity, evenness, clonality (one minus evenness), and alpha-parameterized diversity profiles from alpha 0 to 5 were included as repertoire metrics. The IGoR algorithm was used to calculate generation probabilities for clones in the paired samples taken before and after chemotherapy.

This clonotype was obtained from a human donor in good health. The specimen sequenced was peripheral blood. The V and J segments used are TRBV5-6 and TRBJ2-5; TCRdb gives TRBD1 as the D gene, but with no DNA this cannot be confirmed. The encoded CDR3 is CASSLYGTGETIGEETQYF.